The 26 T cell receptor beta chains below were found in one sample sequenced in a study of post-analysis software for immune sequencing data. Overall study findings and caveats: Elevated frequency relative to controls characterized a handful of TRBV segments in patients, TRBV5-6, TRBV5-1 and TRBV20-1 among them.

Researchers reported that TCR beta cDNA libraries carried unique molecular identifiers. One entry per CDR3 protein, called by TCRdb with MiXCR from the PCR reads. The sample contains roughly 620,000 distinct CDR3 sequences, 44% of which appear only once. These TCRs' antigens remain unknown. Sequencing was performed on blood. Receptors originate from a girl aged 5-17 years with multiple sclerosis.

The rearrangement links TRBV10-3 to TRBJ2-7, with TRBD2 matching 11 bases. V was clipped by 4 bases and J by 6 bases; unmatched bases: 17. Germline V gene lookup returns CDR1 ENHRY and CDR2 SYGVKD. The CDR3 covers 18 residues. Written as DNA, the CDR3 is TGTGCCATCAGTGGAGGGGAGGTACTAGCGGGAGACAGTGGCGAGCAGTACTTC. Translation gives CAISGGEVLAGDSGEQYF.

The chain uses TRBV12-3 or TRBV12-4 and TRBJ1-1; 9 nucleotides match TRBD1. Unmatched junction bases numbered 4, after V lost 2 bases and J lost 0 bases. This CDR3 region has 16 residues. CDR3 loop: CASSLRDRALNTEAFF. CDR3 sequence (DNA): TGTGCCAGCAGTTTAAGGGACAGGGCTTTGAACACTGAAGCTTTCTTT.

This clonotype was seen just once. The genes are TRBV6-5 and TRBJ2-1; D unresolved. The V end was cut by 6 bases, the J end by 5 bases, with 11 bases between. This CDR3 spans 13 amino acids. Germline CDR1 MNHEY, CDR2 SVGAGI. The CDR3 reads CASRGKQNNEQFF. In DNA form, the CDR3 reads TGTGCCAGCAGGGGGAAACAGAACAATGAGCAGTTCTTC.

This clonotype was found a few times. The V gene is TRBV7-9, the J gene TRBJ2-1; D ambiguous. Germline V lookup: CDR1 SEHNR, CDR2 FQNEAQ (reference sequence). The V end was cut by 5 bases, the J end by 3 bases, with 8 bases between. The length of the CDR3 is 13 residues. The CDR3 DNA sequence: TGTGCCAGCAGCCCCACGGACTACAATGAGCAGTTCTTC. Translating gives CASSPTDYNEQFF.

The chain joins TRBV10-3 to TRBJ1-4; a weak D match, TRBD1 (6 bases). V was cut by 6 bases and J by 0 bases, with 17 bases left in between. This CDR3 has 17 amino acids. Germline-derived CDR1 and CDR2 are ENHRY and SYGVKD. CDR3 protein: CAISDIGQHSTNEKLFF. The CDR3 DNA follows: TGTGCCATCAGCGACATCGGACAGCACTCAACTAATGAAAAACTGTTTTTT.

The chain links TRBV6-6 to TRBJ1-1; 11 nucleotides agree with TRBD1. Trimming took 8 bases from V and 3 from J; bases not matched to a gene: 8. The CDR3 runs 15 residues. Germline V CDR1 and CDR2: MNHNY, SVGAGI (reference sequence). Here the CDR3 DNA reads TGTGCCAGCGGCGGACAGGGGGCGATTGACACTGAAGCTTTCTTT. Its protein product is CASGGQGAIDTEAFF.

This clonotype has more than one count but fewer than ten. The chain joins TRBV10-3 to TRBJ1-1; the match to TRBD1 covers 8 bases. V was clipped by 7 bases and J by 2 bases; unmatched bases: 6. Germline assignment: CDR1 ENHRY and CDR2 SYGVKD. The CDR3 consists of 14 residues. The CDR3 sequence: CAITKTGDNTEAFF. The CDR3, as DNA: TGTGCCATCACCAAGACAGGGGATAACACTGAAGCTTTCTTT.

The chain is built from TRBV10-3 and TRBJ2-7; 8 bases line up with TRBD1. This CDR3 region has 12 residues. The germline V gene encodes CDR1 ENHRY and CDR2 SYGVKD. The V segment lost 8 bases and the J segment 5 bases; nucleotides outside the gene matches: 5. The CDR3 sequence: CAILVTGDEQYF. DNA of the CDR3: TGTGCCATCCTGGTGACAGGGGACGAGCAGTACTTC.

The chain employs TRBV24-1 and TRBJ2-1, with 12 positions matching TRBD2. V dropped 4 bases and J dropped 2; count of bases not matched to a gene: 5. The CDR3 has 17 residues. Germline loops: CDR1 KGHDR, CDR2 SFDVKD. DNA for the CDR3: TGTGCCACCAGTGACCCTAGCGGGAGGGCCCCCTACAATGAGCAGTTCTTC. Its protein product is CATSDPSGRAPYNEQFF.

This clonotype was found a few times. The V call is TRBV29-1, the J call TRBJ2-7, with D perhaps matching TRBD1 or TRBD2 (5 bases each). Trimming took off 7 bases at V and 5 bases at J, with 15 bases between the two ends. Germline loops: CDR1 SQVTM, CDR2 ANQGSEA. The CDR3 length is 12 residues. The CDR3 here is CSGGWDGNEQYF. The CDR3 DNA sequence: TGCAGCGGGGGGTGGGACGGAAACGAGCAGTACTTC.

This clonotype occurred a few times. The V call is TRBV20-1, the J call TRBJ2-5; a possible D gene is TRBD2 (6 bases). Deletions cut 3 bases from V and 11 bases from J, with 16 bases between. The CDR3 has 12 residues. Germline V gives CDR1 DFQATT, CDR2 SNEGSKA (reference sequence). The CDR3 region has the DNA TGCAGTGCTAGTTCGGGGGTAGGGCAGCAGTACTTC. Translated, it gives CSASSGVGQQYF.

This chain links TRBV5-1 with TRBJ2-7, with D perhaps TRBD1 or TRBD2 (5 bases each). The CDR3 runs to 16 residues. Trimming removed 0 bases from V and 3 bases from J, with 16 bases in between. Germline CDR1 SGHRS, CDR2 YFSETQ. This CDR3 reads CASSLGEGKGDYEQYF. CDR3 sequence (DNA): TGCGCCAGCAGCTTGGGCGAGGGGAAAGGGGACTACGAGCAGTACTTC.

This clonotype was seen a few times. Here the CDR3 DNA reads TGTGCCACCAAGTTGGGACGCCAAGAGACCCAGTACTTC. This gives the protein CATKLGRQETQYF. J is TRBJ2-5 and V is TRBV6-5, with D perhaps given as TRBD1 or TRBD2 (5 bases each). CDR3 length equals 13 residues. In germline, CDR1 is MNHEY, CDR2 SVGAGI. Trimming shortened V by 10 bases and J by 1 base, and 13 bases separated the two germline ends.

The chain joins TRBV30 to TRBJ2-1, with D tentatively TRBD2 (6 bases). The V end lost 4 bases, the J end lost 3 bases, and 16 bases lay between the germline ends. This CDR3 contains 15 residues. Germline-derived CDR1 and CDR2 are GTSNPN and SVGIG (reference sequence). CDR3 loop: CAWNQRAGFYNEQFF. CDR3 in DNA: TGTGCCTGGAACCAACGAGCGGGCTTCTACAATGAGCAGTTCTTC.

This rearrangement joins TRBV18 to TRBJ2-4; TRBD1 matches 7 bases. Judging by the DNA end, TRBJ2-7 fits better; the J call may be wrong. Germline CDR1 and CDR2: KGHSH and LQKENI. This CDR3 spans 15 amino acids. The CDR3 loop is CASSPRRQGTYEQYF. DNA for the CDR3: TGTGCCAGCTCACCAAGGCGACAGGGTACCTACGAGCAGTACTTC.

This clonotype was counted only a few times. The CDR3 region is CASTRDTSYLNEQFF. In DNA form, the CDR3 reads TGTGCCAGCACCCGGGACACGTCTTATCTCAATGAGCAGTTCTTC. This sequence joins TRBV7-9 and TRBJ2-1; D is possibly TRBD1 (6 bases). This CDR3 is built from 15 residues. Germline lookup yields CDR1 SEHNR and CDR2 FQNEAQ (reference sequence). Trimming shortened V by 7 bases and J by 6 bases, and 19 bases separated the two germline ends.

This clonotype occurred once. A junction end diverges from the germline sequence, so it may reflect a read error. The rearrangement links TRBV7-8 to TRBJ1-1; D ambiguous. CDR3 length equals 16 residues. Germline assignment: CDR1 SGHVS and CDR2 FQNEAQ. The CDR3 DNA is TGTGCCAGTAGCTCAAACCCGGCTGTAATGAACACTGAAGCTTTCTTT. Amino acids: CASSSNPAVMNTEAFF. Full variable domain (remainder filled in from reference TRBV7-8 and TRBJ1-1): GAGVSQSPRYKVAKRGQDVALRCDPISGHVSLFWYQQALGQGPEFLTYFQNEAQLDKSGLPSDRFFAERPEGSVSTLKIQRTQQEDSAVYLCASSSNPAVMNTEAFFGQGTRLTVV.

This clonotype was detected only a few times. CDR3 in amino acids: CASGVGQGRFLQEQYF. CDR3 bases: TGCGCCAGCGGCGTAGGGCAGGGAAGGTTCCTACAGGAGCAGTACTTC. The rearrangement joins TRBV5-1 to TRBJ2-4; perhaps TRBD1 as D (5 bases). Germline CDR1 and CDR2: SGHRS and YFSETQ. V lost 7 bases and J 13 bases, leaving 30 bases between the germline ends. The CDR3 is 16 amino acids.

The V call is TRBV2, the J call TRBJ2-7; possibly TRBD1 for D (6 bases). The CDR3 length is 14 residues. The V end lost 3 bases, the J end lost 2 bases, and 11 bases lay between the germline ends. CDR1 and CDR2 (germline): SNHLY, FYNNEI. The CDR3 bases are TGTGCCAGCAGTGACGGGCAGGGGCCCTACGAGCAGTACTTC. It specifies CASSDGQGPYEQYF.

In its sample, this clonotype was seen once. The CDR3 sequence: CASSQDRLADRCEQYF. The CDR3 bases are TGCGCCAGCAGCCAAGATAGACTAGCGGACCGATGCGAGCAGTACTTC. V usage is TRBV4-1 and J usage is TRBJ2-5; 9 bases match TRBD2. The J call is uncertain, as TRBJ2-7 better fits the DNA end. The CDR3 contains 16 residues. Germline assignment: CDR1 MGHRA and CDR2 YSYEKL.

This clonotype has more than one count but fewer than ten. The chain employs TRBV12-3 or TRBV12-4 and TRBJ2-7; D possibly uses TRBD1 or TRBD2 (6 bases each). The CDR3 covers 14 residues. V lost 1 base and J lost 6, with 13 bases in between. CDR3 in DNA: TGTGCCAGCAGTTTAGAAAGGGGGGTAGGCGAGCAGTACTTC. Translating gives CASSLERGVGEQYF.

The chain recombines TRBV20-1 with TRBJ2-7; 9 nucleotides line up with TRBD2. The CDR3 totals 15 residues. Germline values: CDR1 DFQATT, CDR2 SNEGSKA (reference sequence). V dropped 4 bases and J dropped 0; count of bases not matched to a gene: 7. The CDR3 loop is CSAKLAGPSSYEQYF. The CDR3 DNA follows: TGCAGTGCTAAGCTAGCGGGGCCTAGCTCCTACGAGCAGTACTTC.

J is TRBJ2-3 and V is TRBV20-1; D unclear. The ends were cut back, 8 bases at V and 1 base at J, with 13 bases in the middle. The CDR3 has 13 residues. CDR1 is DFQATT and CDR2 is SNEGSKA in the germline V gene (reference sequence). The CDR3 sequence is CSTTKVGTDTQYF. The CDR3 nucleotides read TGCAGTACCACTAAGGTGGGCACAGATACGCAGTATTTT.

The chain uses TRBV5-1 and TRBJ2-1; tentative D call: TRBD2 (6 bases). The CDR3 runs to 13 residues. Trimming stripped 1 base from V and 7 bases from J, with 9 bases between. Germline V gives CDR1 SGHRS, CDR2 YFSETQ. CDR3 in DNA: TGCGCCAGCAGCTTGCGACTAGGAAATGAGCAGTTCTTC. Amino acids: CASSLRLGNEQFF.

The rearrangement uses TRBV3-1 and TRBJ2-1; perhaps D is TRBD1 or TRBD2 (5 bases each). The CDR3 is made up of 15 amino acids. Trimming removed 1 base from V and 0 bases from J, with 7 bases in between. Germline V gene sequence: CDR1 LGHDT, CDR2 YNNKEL (reference sequence). In DNA form, the CDR3 reads TGTGCCAGCAGCCAAGTTGGGGGCTCCTACAATGAGCAGTTCTTC. This translates into CASSQVGGSYNEQFF.

The rearrangement uses TRBV3-1 and TRBJ2-1; a weak D match, TRBD1 (6 bases). The DNA matches TRBJ2-7 better at its end, which makes the J call doubtful. Germline-derived CDR1 and CDR2 are LGHDT and YNNKEL (reference sequence). The CDR3 consists of 14 residues. This CDR3 is CASSPWQGIDEQYF. As DNA, the CDR3 is TGTGCCAGCAGCCCCTGGCAGGGGATCGACGAGCAGTACTTC.